The rows below give T cell receptor beta chains drawn from one sample of a study of blood T cell repertoires in COVID-19. The protocol was immunoSEQ multiplex PCR, while the TCRdb copy is restricted to in-frame clones and leaves out a portion. The data show about 270,000 clones, approximately 90% seen once. The specimen was PBMCs or T cells enriched from blood (not recorded which). The receptors derive from a woman in her forties or fifties who had recovered from COVID-19. Both conserved end residues are part of each CDR3.

v_call	j_call	cdr3_aa
TRBV7-2	TRBJ2-2	CASGHRGHVTGELFF
TRBV25-1	TRBJ2-5	CASKAGTGGQETQYF
TRBV4-3	TRBJ1-2	CASSQDRGYDGYTF
TRBV28	TRBJ1-1	CASTTVRNTEAFF
TRBV28	TRBJ2-1	CASSSPGTSGSRGEQFF
TRBV19	TRBJ1-3	CASTGTKGGGNTIYF
TRBV3-1/TRBV3-2	TRBJ2-1	CASSYYGGRPNEQFF
TRBV7-9	TRBJ2-1	CATLLAASYNEQFF
TRBV3-1/TRBV3-2	TRBJ2-7	CASSSWTGYGNEQYF
TRBV27	TRBJ2-7	CASRKQGISYEQYF
TRBV7-2	TRBJ1-5	CASSPNHRQSSQPQHF
TRBV7-6	TRBJ2-7	CASSSMPGSGFSYEQYF
TRBV3-1/TRBV3-2	TRBJ1-2	CASSREAYGYTF
TRBV28	TRBJ2-7	CASTDRVGYEQYF
TRBV7-2	TRBJ2-1	CASSSVADPYNEQFF
TRBV6-6	TRBJ1-3	CAGPGTTSGNTIYF
TRBV19	TRBJ2-2	CATKRGIKNTGELFF
TRBV5-8	TRBJ1-6	CASSLGKKRGSYNSPLHF
TRBV29-1	TRBJ2-3	CSVREGGGADTQYF
TRBV4-1	TRBJ2-7	CASSQVPRGRGYEQYF
TRBV19	TRBJ1-3	CASSISNVRISGNTIYF
TRBV19	TRBJ2-2	CASSIPSGQNTGELFF
TRBV11-2	TRBJ2-2	CASSLMRPTGELFF
TRBV19	TRBJ1-1	CASSTGNLNTEAFF
TRBV24-1	TRBJ2-3	CATSDKGLAGGPDTQYF
TRBV6-5	TRBJ2-1	CASHVGGRVGEQFF
TRBV28	TRBJ1-5	CASGIRTGASNQPQHF
TRBV15	TRBJ2-1	CATSRSRLAAYSYNEQFF
TRBV29-1	TRBJ2-1	CSVEDSFTGFDNEQFF
TRBV28	TRBJ2-7	CATYYHEQYF
TRBV29-1	TRBJ1-2	CSVTGNYGYTF
TRBV28	TRBJ1-4	CASTAGELVEKLFF
TRBV28	TRBJ2-2	CASSQLRTSGRTGELFF
TRBV6-1	TRBJ1-4	CASSESRGREKLFF
TRBV6-5	TRBJ1-1	CASSYSRQGSTEAFF
TRBV7-8	TRBJ1-2	CASSLTGVGYGYTF
TRBV18	TRBJ1-2	CASSPDSPNYGYTF
TRBV7-9	TRBJ1-1	CASSLGRGTGVTEAFF
TRBV5-1	TRBJ1-5	CASSLGPGSNQPQHF
TRBV5-1	TRBJ1-3	CASSLENRLTSGNTIYF
TRBV7-6	TRBJ2-7	CASSLPTSGTPYEQYF